The next 8 T cell receptor beta chains were all read from a single sample in a study of T cells after yellow fever vaccination. TCRdb ran MiXCR on the 5' RACE reads and lists one entry per CDR3 protein. Of over 100,000 distinct CDR3 sequences in the sample, roughly 8.9% were seen once. The material sequenced was CD8+ T cells sorted from PBMCs, taken 45 days after the yellow fever booster vaccination. The receptor set was obtained from a man aged 25-40 years who received the YFV17D yellow fever vaccine.

At least ten counts were recorded for this clonotype. The chain carries TRBV27 and TRBJ1-1; D ambiguous. Germline loops: CDR1 MNHEY, CDR2 SMNVEV (reference sequence). This CDR3 region has 14 residues. V was shortened by 6 bases and J by 3 bases, with 14 bases between the two germline ends. Here the CDR3 reads CASRRGLPYTEAFF. For the CDR3, the DNA is TGTGCCAGCAGACGCGGGCTTCCGTACACTGAAGCTTTCTTT.

This clonotype was seen many times. CDR3 in amino acids: CASNPGTSGRTDTQYF. CDR3 sequence (DNA): TGCGCCAGCAACCCCGGGACTAGCGGGAGGACAGATACGCAGTATTTT. V is TRBV5-1 and J is TRBJ2-3; 15 nucleotides match TRBD2. This CDR3 is built from 16 residues. V lost 6 bases, J lost 3 bases, and 5 bases stayed unmatched. CDR1 is SGHRS, CDR2 YFSETQ, per germline.

Many counts were recorded for this clonotype. CDR3 region: CASSFMVADTQYF. CDR3 DNA sequence: TGTGCCAGCAGTTTTATGGTCGCAGATACGCAGTATTTT. V is TRBV27 and J is TRBJ2-3; the D is unclear. V was trimmed by 3 bases and J by 4 bases, leaving 8 bases between them. The CDR3 totals 13 residues. Germline values: CDR1 MNHEY, CDR2 SMNVEV (reference sequence).

This chain uses TRBV29-1 with TRBJ1-2; D is undetermined. Germline values: CDR1 SQVTM, CDR2 ANQGSEA. Trimming removed 7 bases from V and 4 bases from J, with 16 bases in between. CDR3 length: 13 residues. The CDR3 reads CSAMEHSSYGYTF. The CDR3 DNA follows: TGCAGCGCCATGGAGCACAGTAGCTATGGCTACACCTTC.

This clonotype has ten or more counts. This chain connects TRBV7-6 to TRBJ1-4; D gene ambiguous. This CDR3 has 15 residues. CDR1 and CDR2 from the germline V gene are SGHVS and FNYEAQ. V lost 6 bases, J lost 4 bases, and 15 bases lay in between. CDR3 amino acids: CASSFDPGLNEKLFF. For the CDR3, the DNA is TGTGCCAGCAGTTTCGATCCGGGTCTTAATGAAAAACTGTTTTTT.

This clonotype was observed many times. The chain employs TRBV4-1 and TRBJ2-1, with D perhaps matching TRBD2 (6 bases). V lost 3 bases to trimming and J lost 10 bases, with 19 bases between them. CDR3 length: 15 residues. CDR1 and CDR2 (germline): MGHRA, YSYEKL. The CDR3: CASSHGPSVLREQFF. The CDR3 region has the DNA TGCGCCAGCAGCCATGGGCCTAGCGTGCTTAGGGAGCAGTTCTTC.

Remarks on this clonotype: With a much larger clone just one base away, this may be a read error. The rearrangement uses TRBV20-1 and TRBJ2-2, with D possibly TRBD1 on 6 matching bases. V was pared by 5 bases and J by 5 bases, with 12 bases between. This CDR3 spans 13 amino acids. Germline loops: CDR1 DFQATT, CDR2 SNEGSKA (reference sequence). The CDR3, as DNA: TGCAGTGCTGTCGAGGGGGAGACCGGGGAGCTGTTTTTT. Residues: CSAVEGETGELFF.

This clonotype was observed many times. For the CDR3, the DNA is TGTGCCAGCAGTTTAGGTGGCAGGGAAGCCTACGAGCAGTACTTC. Translation gives CASSLGGREAYEQYF. V gene TRBV12-3 or TRBV12-4 combines with J gene TRBJ2-7, with a tentative D call TRBD1 (5 bases). CDR3 length: 15 amino acids. V gave up 1 base and J gave up 2 bases, with 12 bases separating them.